These 15 T cell receptor beta chains were sequenced from one sample in a study of blood T cell repertoires in COVID-19. TCRdb keeps only in-frame clones here, not all; method: immunoSEQ multiplex PCR. The top ten hold roughly 5.2% of the sample, which has about 330,000 clones, around 87% seen once. Source material: PBMCs or T cells enriched from blood (not recorded which). The receptors come from a woman in her 30s who had recovered from COVID-19.

This sequence joins TRBV24-1 and TRBJ2-2, with 8 positions matching TRBD1. The length of the CDR3 is 13 residues. The V and J ends lost 7 bases and 3 bases, in that order; junction bases with no gene match: 0. CDR1 and CDR2 from the germline V gene are KGHDR and SFDVKD. CDR3 nucleotide sequence: TGTGCCACCAGGGACAGGGACACCGGGGAGCTGTTTTTT. Encoded protein: CATRDRDTGELFF.

This clone was counted only a few times. This specimen includes other DNA sequences encoding the same CDR3. V is TRBV4-2 and J is TRBJ1-1; perhaps TRBD1 as D (6 bases). CDR3 length equals 14 residues. V shed 3 bases and J shed 1 base, with 9 bases lying between them. CDR1 and CDR2 (germline): LGHNA, YNFKEQ. The CDR3 loop reads CASSHLDRNTEAFF. The CDR3 DNA is TGTGCCAGCAGCCATCTGGACAGGAACACTGAAGCTTTCTTT.

This clone was seen once. The rearrangement links TRBV4-3 to TRBJ1-1, with D maybe TRBD1 (6 bases). V lost 0 bases and J 11 bases, leaving 13 bases between the germline ends. CDR3 length: 13 residues. Germline CDR1 is LGHNA and CDR2 is YSLEER. This CDR3 reads CASSQDSRGLAFF. The DNA for the CDR3 is TGCGCCAGCAGCCAAGATTCGCGGGGGCTGGCTTTCTTT.

V is TRBV28 and J is TRBJ2-3; TRBD2 agrees at 12 bases. Germline CDR1 MDHEN, CDR2 SYDVKM. The CDR3 spans 15 residues. The J segment lost 2 bases and the V segment lost 6 bases, leaving 3 bases of the junction unmatched. DNA for the CDR3: TGTGCCAGCAGCCGACTAGCGGGGGACACAGATACGCAGTATTTT. Amino acids: CASSRLAGDTDTQYF.

The rearrangement links TRBV5-4 to TRBJ1-1; 7 nucleotides line up with TRBD1. Germline V CDR1 and CDR2: SGHNT, YYREEE (reference sequence). The CDR3 extends over 14 amino acids. Trimming took 2 bases from V and 8 from J; bases not matched to a gene: 9. CDR3 sequence reads: CASSLGIRDSEAFF. The CDR3 nucleotides are TGTGCCAGCAGCTTAGGGATCCGGGACAGCGAAGCTTTCTTT.

The rearrangement joins TRBV21-1 to TRBJ1-1; the DNA was not compared with TRBD1, the D call given in the table. TRBV21-1 is annotated as a pseudogene. The CDR3 totals 18 residues. The CDR3 sequence is CASSSWDEDRWMNTEAFF. In nucleotides, the CDR3 is TGTGCCAGCAGCTCGTGGGATGAGGACAGGTGGATGAACACTGAAGCTTTCTTT.

The sample holds one count of this clone. The V call is TRBV7-2, the J call TRBJ2-7; 8 positions agree with TRBD2. The trim removed 1 base at V and 2 bases at J, leaving 4 bases unmatched. The germline V gene has CDR1 SGHTA and CDR2 FQGNSA. This CDR3 is 15 amino acids long. CDR3 in amino acids: CASSLGLAPTYEQYF. In nucleotides, the CDR3 is TGTGCCAGCAGCTTAGGACTAGCGCCTACCTACGAGCAGTACTTC.

CDR3 in amino acids: CASSPETGFHTEAFF. CDR3 nucleotides: TGTGCCAGCTCACCGGAGACAGGGTTTCACACTGAAGCTTTCTTT. The chain employs TRBV18 and TRBJ1-1; 7 nucleotides line up with TRBD1. V shed 3 bases and J 3 bases; nucleotides not matched to a gene: 7. The CDR3 consists of 15 residues. In germline, CDR1 is KGHSH, CDR2 LQKENI.

The chain couples TRBV6-2 or TRBV6-3 to TRBJ2-3, with a tentative D call TRBD1 (7 bases). The ends were cut back, 1 base at V and 0 bases at J, with 17 bases in the middle. Germline assignment: CDR1 MNHEY and CDR2 SVGEGT. The CDR3 has 18 residues. Here the CDR3 reads CASSYFLVRGTSTDTQYF. CDR3 nucleotide sequence: TGTGCCAGCAGTTACTTTCTCGTCAGGGGGACTAGCACAGATACGCAGTATTTT.

This clone was counted between two and nine times. The rearrangement links TRBV28 to TRBJ1-5; TRBD1 might be the D (5 bases). CDR1 and CDR2 from the germline V gene are MDHEN and SYDVKM. The CDR3 is 13 amino acids. Trimming removed 6 bases at V and 6 bases at J, with 12 bases between. The chain's CDR3 is CASSRQNGQPQHF. DNA of the CDR3: TGTGCCAGCAGCCGACAGAACGGTCAGCCCCAGCATTTT.

This clone showed up just once. CDR3 sequence reads: CASSIDILGQGNNSPLHF. The CDR3 DNA reads TGTGCCAGTAGTATAGATATTCTGGGACAGGGTAATAATTCACCCCTCCACTTT. The genes are TRBV19 and TRBJ1-6; 9 bases match TRBD1. This CDR3 has 18 amino acids. The junction had 8 bases not matched to a gene; V was cut back by 0 bases and J by 5 bases. Germline V gene lookup returns CDR1 LNHDA and CDR2 SQIVND (reference sequence).

The gene calls are TRBV6-1 and TRBJ1-3; weak D call: TRBD1 (5 bases). Trimming stripped 3 bases from V and 0 bases from J, with 15 bases between. CDR1 is MNHNS and CDR2 is SASEGT in the germline V gene. The CDR3 loop spans 17 amino acids. CDR3 sequence reads: CASSEVLGGLSGNTIYF. The CDR3 coding sequence is TGTGCCAGCAGTGAGGTACTTGGGGGACTCTCTGGAAACACCATATATTTT.

The rearrangement joins TRBV18 to TRBJ1-2, with TRBD1 as a possible D gene (5 bases). Germline V gene data show CDR1 as KGHSH and CDR2 as LQKENI. V lost 3 bases and J lost 4, with 15 bases in between. There are 15 residues in the CDR3. The CDR3 DNA is TGTGCCAGCTCACCTCCGGGCAGGGCCGGCTATGGCTACACCTTC. Encoded protein: CASSPPGRAGYGYTF.

This clone was counted between two and nine times. This sequence joins TRBV29-1 and TRBJ2-7; TRBD1 aligns across 7 bases. The CDR3 is 15 amino acids. The V and J ends lost 2 bases and 2 bases, in that order; junction bases with no gene match: 9. The germline CDR1 and CDR2 sequences are SQVTM and ANQGSEA. The CDR3 here is CSVEKSGTATYEQYF. In nucleotides, the CDR3 is TGCAGCGTTGAAAAATCCGGGACAGCTACCTACGAGCAGTACTTC.

This clone has a single count. The chain couples TRBV7-2 to TRBJ2-3, with 11 nucleotides matching TRBD2. The J segment lost 5 bases and the V segment lost 1 base, leaving 8 bases of the junction unmatched. This CDR3 has 17 residues. Germline-derived CDR1 and CDR2 are SGHTA and FQGNSA. CDR3 sequence reads: CASSLEGSGGAQDTQYF. The CDR3 DNA is TGTGCCAGCAGCTTAGAGGGTAGCGGGGGGGCCCAAGATACGCAGTATTTT.